There are many counts of the clone carrying this TCR beta chain. In TCRdb, the RT-PCR reads were re-called with MiXCR into one record per CDR3 protein. The sample records about 680,000 distinct CDR3 sequences, about 14% being singletons. Trimming removed 3 bases from V and 9 bases from J, with 12 bases in between. The CDR3 totals 13 residues. The rearrangement links TRBV12-3 or TRBV12-4 to TRBJ2-1; D unresolved. The TCR comes from a female donor in good health, serving as a healthy control. Sequencing was carried out using memory CD4+ T cells from blood. CDR3 region: CASSFRPFIEQFF. The CDR3 nucleotides are TGTGCCAGCAGTTTTCGGCCCTTCATTGAGCAGTTCTTC.